Sequencing of this T cell receptor (beta chain) was carried out in a study of regulatory T cells in long-lasting Graves disease (dated by TCRdb to the early 2020s). At the level of the whole study: To count as having persistent Graves' disease, a patient had to have received antithyroid drug treatment for over 5 years with TSH receptor autoantibodies remaining persistently positive. This study used TCR sequencing and RNA sequencing of peripheral blood to compare persistent Graves' disease patients against newly diagnosed Graves' disease patients. The study was conducted in China and was registered as a clinical trial. TCR sequencing covered 13 persistent and roughly 20 newly diagnosed Graves' disease patients, some 35 samples in total. Antithyroid drugs had been taken for 8.5 to 13 years on average by persistent Graves' disease patients in the clinical cohort.

The time point label, read with the paper, signifies: persistent/refractory GD, antithyroid drugs over 5 years with positive TRAb. RNA was extracted from PBMCs in TRIzol for both TCR sequencing and RNA sequencing. The diagnosis of Graves' disease was made according to American Thyroid Association guidelines. Patients for the study were recruited at an endocrinology department in Xi'an, China. Each patient gave roughly 10 milliliters of peripheral blood, collected in an EDTA anticoagulant tube. Ficoll Paque Plus density gradient separation was used to isolate PBMCs, and no additional T cell sorting was done. An Agilent 2100 Bioanalyzer and agarose gel were used to check RNA quality, while a NanoDrop 2000 measured RNA concentration. Trimming leaves V shorter by 1 base and J shorter by 6 bases, with the junction holding 6 bases beyond the gene matches. CDR1 and CDR2 were assigned from the germline V gene as MNHEY and SVGAGI. The CDR3 covers 14 residues, taking in both the cysteine and the phenylalanine. Here the CDR3 DNA is all that survives: 42 bases in frame from base 1.

This clonotype was counted at least ten times. This receptor's antigen is unknown. Base qualities are not provided; no much larger clone lies one nucleotide away. Here is what the overall study found, with its caveats: Patients with persistent disease shared more public clonotypes (around 2,500) than newly diagnosed patients did (about 1,000). Only the TCR beta chain was sequenced and analyzed. The study examined only peripheral blood because the primary lesion, thyroid tissue, could not be accessed. Compared with newly diagnosed patients, persistent Graves' disease patients had lower TCR Shannon entropy and fewer highly expanded clones, which suggests clonal expansion. Preferential use of TRBV28, TRBJ1-2 and TRBJ2-5 was observed in persistent disease, whereas TRBV20-1 and TRBJ2-1 were favored in newly diagnosed disease. The authors acknowledged the small sample size as a limitation that may reduce accuracy.

To prepare the library, multiplex PCR was applied. The sequencing machine was an Illumina HiSeq 4000. TCR beta libraries were built with iRepertoire HTBI primers and Arm-PCR amplification of CDR3 regions. Before sequencing, the PCR products underwent gel purification. As for how the authors treated the data: Across samples, roughly 60 TRBV and 12 to 15 TRBJ segments were identified and used for gene usage analysis of CDR3 amino acid clonotypes. COPE and FqMerger were used to merge the filtered high-quality paired reads into contigs. BLAST was used to align contigs to the IMGT TRBV, TRBD and TRBJ reference genes, and CDR3 was defined following IMGT. Highly expanded clones were defined as clonotypes with a frequency above 0.1%. Shannon entropy was used to measure repertoire diversity, and the Gini coefficient was used to measure V-J evenness. Clonotypes shared by more than one individual were considered public. Using fastp at Q25 and MiXCR, TCRdb reprocessed the public reads and kept productive beta chains. Each record represents a unique CDR3 protein, reported with the most common genes and DNA among its rows. TCRdb's processing, not the study's, gives the V and J calls here. The sample includes nearly 350,000 distinct CDR3 sequences, with 20% observed a single time. Just under 30% of the sample rests with the top ten.

This clonotype was sampled from a female donor with Graves disease. This sample comprised peripheral blood mononuclear cells (PBMCs), obtained when the disease was refractory, from a patient treated with antithyroid drugs. The sequence joins TRBV6-5 to TRBJ2-7, with 7 bases aligning to TRBD2. The CDR3 sequence is CASSYCAGACEQYF. The DNA sequence is given as TGTGCCAGCAGTTACTGTGCGGGAGCTTGCGAGCAGTACTTC.